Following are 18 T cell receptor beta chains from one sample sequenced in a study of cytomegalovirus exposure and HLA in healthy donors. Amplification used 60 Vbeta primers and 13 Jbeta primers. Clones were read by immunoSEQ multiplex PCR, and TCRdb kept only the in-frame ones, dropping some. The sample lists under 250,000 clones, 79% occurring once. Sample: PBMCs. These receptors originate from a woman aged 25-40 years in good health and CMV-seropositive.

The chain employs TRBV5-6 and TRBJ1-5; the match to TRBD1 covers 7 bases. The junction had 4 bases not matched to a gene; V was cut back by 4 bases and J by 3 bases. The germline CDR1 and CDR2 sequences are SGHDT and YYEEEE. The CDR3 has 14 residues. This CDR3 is CASSPGTANQPQHF. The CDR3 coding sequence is TGTGCCAGCAGCCCTGGGACAGCCAATCAGCCCCAGCATTTT.

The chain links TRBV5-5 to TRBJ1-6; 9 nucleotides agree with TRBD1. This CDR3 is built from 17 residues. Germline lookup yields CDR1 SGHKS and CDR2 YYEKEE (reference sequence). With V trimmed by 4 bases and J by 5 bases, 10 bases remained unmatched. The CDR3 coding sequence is TGTGCCAGCAGCCCGGCCGGACAGGGGAGAAATAATTCACCCCTCCACTTT. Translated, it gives CASSPAGQGRNNSPLHF.

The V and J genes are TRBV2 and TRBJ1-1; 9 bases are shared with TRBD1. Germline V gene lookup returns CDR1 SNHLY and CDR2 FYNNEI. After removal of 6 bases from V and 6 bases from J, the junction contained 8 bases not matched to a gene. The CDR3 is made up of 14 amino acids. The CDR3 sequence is CASRSQGAIAEAFF. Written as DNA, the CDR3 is TGTGCCAGCAGATCACAGGGGGCAATCGCTGAAGCTTTCTTT.

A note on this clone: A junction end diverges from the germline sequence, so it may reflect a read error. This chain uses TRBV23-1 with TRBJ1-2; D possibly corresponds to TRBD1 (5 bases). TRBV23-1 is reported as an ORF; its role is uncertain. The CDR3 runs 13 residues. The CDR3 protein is CASSQPTDRSISF. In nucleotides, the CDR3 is TGCGCCAGCAGTCAACCGACAGACCGCTCTATTTCTTTC.

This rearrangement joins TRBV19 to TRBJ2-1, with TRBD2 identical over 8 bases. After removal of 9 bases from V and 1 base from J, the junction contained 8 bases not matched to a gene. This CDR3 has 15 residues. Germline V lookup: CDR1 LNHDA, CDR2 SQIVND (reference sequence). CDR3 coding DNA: TGTGCCAGCTCGGATGGCGGGGGGTCCTACAATGAGCAGTTCTTC. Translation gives CASSDGGGSYNEQFF.

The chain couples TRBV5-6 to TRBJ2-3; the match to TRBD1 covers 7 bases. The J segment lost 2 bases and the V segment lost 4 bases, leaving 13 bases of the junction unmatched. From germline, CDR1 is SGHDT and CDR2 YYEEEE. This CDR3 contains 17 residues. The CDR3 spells CASSADRVTYFTDTQYF. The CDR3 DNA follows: TGTGCCAGCAGCGCCGACAGGGTCACATACTTCACAGATACGCAGTATTTT. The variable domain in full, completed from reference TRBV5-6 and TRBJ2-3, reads DAGVTQSPTHLIKTRGQQVTLRCSPKSGHDTVSWYQQALGQGPQFIFQYYEEEERQRGNFPDRFSGHQFPNYSSELNVNALLLGDSALYLCASSADRVTYFTDTQYFGPGTRLTVL.

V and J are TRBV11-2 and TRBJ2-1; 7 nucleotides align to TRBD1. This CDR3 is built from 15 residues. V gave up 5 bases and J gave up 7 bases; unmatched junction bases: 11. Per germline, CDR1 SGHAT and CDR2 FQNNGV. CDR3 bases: TGTGCCAGCAGCGAGAGGATAGGGACAGTAAATGAGCAGTTCTTC. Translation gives CASSERIGTVNEQFF.

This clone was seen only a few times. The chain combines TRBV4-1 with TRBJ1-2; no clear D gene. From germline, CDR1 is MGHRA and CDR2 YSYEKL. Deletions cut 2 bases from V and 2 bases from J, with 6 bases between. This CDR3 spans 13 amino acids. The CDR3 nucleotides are TGCGCCAGCAGCCAATCCGAGAACTATGGCTACACCTTC. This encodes CASSQSENYGYTF.

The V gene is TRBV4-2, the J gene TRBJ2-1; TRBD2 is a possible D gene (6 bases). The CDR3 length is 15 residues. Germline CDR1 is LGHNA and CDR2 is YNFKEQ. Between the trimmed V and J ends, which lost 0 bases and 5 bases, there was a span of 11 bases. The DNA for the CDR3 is TGTGCCAGCAGCCAAGATCTAGCGTCGGACAATGAGCAGTTCTTC. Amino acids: CASSQDLASDNEQFF.

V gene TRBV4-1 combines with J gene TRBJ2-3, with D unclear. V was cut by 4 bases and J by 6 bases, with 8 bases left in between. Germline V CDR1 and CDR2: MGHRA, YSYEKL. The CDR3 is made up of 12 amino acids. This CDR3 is CASSLPRDTQYF. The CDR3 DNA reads TGCGCCAGCAGCCTCCCCCGGGATACGCAGTATTTT.

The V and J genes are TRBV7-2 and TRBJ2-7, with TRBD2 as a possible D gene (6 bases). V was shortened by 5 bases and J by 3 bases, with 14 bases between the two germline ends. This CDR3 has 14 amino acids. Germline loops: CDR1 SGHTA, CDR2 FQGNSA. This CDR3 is CASSVRDSSYEQYF. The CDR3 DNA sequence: TGTGCCAGCAGCGTCCGGGACTCTAGCTACGAGCAGTACTTC.

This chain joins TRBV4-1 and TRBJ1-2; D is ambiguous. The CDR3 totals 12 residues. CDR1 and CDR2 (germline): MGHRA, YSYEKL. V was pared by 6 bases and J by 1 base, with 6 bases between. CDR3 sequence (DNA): TGCGCCAGCAGAGCGGATAACTATGGCTACACCTTC. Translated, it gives CASRADNYGYTF.

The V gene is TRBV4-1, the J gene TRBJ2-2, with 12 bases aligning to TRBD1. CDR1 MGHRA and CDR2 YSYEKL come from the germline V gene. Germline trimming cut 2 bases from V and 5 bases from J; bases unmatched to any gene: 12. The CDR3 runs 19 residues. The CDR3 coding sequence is TGCGCCAGCAGCCAACATCCGGGACAGGGGGCGCCGGGGACCGGGGAGCTGTTTTTT. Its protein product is CASSQHPGQGAPGTGELFF.

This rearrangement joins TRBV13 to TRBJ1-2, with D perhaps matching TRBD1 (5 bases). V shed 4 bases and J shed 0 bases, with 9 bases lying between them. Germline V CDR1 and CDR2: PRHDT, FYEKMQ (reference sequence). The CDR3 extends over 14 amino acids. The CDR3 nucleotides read TGTGCCAGCAGCTCCCAGGGTACTAACTATGGCTACACCTTC. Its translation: CASSSQGTNYGYTF.

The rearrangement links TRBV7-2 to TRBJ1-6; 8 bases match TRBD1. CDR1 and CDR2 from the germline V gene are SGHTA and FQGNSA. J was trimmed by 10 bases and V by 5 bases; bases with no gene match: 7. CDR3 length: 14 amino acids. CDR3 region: CASSPGQDFSPLHF. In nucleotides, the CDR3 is TGTGCCAGCAGCCCGGGACAGGATTTCTCACCCCTCCACTTT.

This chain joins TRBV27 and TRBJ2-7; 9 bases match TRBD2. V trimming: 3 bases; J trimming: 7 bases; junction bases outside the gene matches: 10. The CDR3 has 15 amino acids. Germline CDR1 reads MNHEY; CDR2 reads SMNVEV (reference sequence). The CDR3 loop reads CASSFYSGRKGEQYF. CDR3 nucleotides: TGTGCCAGCAGTTTTTATAGCGGGAGAAAAGGGGAGCAGTACTTC.

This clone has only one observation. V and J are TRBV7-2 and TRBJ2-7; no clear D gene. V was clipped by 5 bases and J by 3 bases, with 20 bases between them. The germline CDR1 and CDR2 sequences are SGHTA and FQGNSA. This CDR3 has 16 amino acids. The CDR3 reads CASSPSRLARLYEQYF. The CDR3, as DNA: TGTGCCAGCAGCCCCTCCCGCCTGGCGAGGCTCTACGAGCAGTACTTC.

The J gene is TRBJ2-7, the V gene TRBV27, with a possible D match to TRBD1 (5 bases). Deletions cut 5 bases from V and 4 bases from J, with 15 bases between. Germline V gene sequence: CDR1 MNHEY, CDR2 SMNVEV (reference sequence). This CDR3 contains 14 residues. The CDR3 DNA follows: TGTGCCAGCAGTCCACCAACAGGAACTTACGAGCAGTACTTC. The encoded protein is CASSPPTGTYEQYF.